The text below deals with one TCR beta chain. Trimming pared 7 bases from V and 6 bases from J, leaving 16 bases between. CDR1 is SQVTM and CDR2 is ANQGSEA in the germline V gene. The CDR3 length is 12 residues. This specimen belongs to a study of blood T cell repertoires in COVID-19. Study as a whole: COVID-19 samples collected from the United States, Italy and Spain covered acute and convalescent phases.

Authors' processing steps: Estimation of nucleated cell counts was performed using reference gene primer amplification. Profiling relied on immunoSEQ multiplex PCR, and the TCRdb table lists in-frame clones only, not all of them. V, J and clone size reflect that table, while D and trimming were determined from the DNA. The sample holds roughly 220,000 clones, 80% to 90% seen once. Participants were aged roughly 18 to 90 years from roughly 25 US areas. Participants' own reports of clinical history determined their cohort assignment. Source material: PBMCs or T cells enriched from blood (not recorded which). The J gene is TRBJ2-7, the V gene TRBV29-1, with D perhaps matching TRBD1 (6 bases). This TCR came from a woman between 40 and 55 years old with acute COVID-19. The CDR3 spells CSARGRAGEQYF. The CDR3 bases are TGCAGCGCGAGGGGGAGAGCCGGCGAGCAGTACTTC.